The sequence of this T cell receptor (beta chain) was determined in a study of tumor-infiltrating lymphocytes in primary liver carcinoma. At the level of the study: Tumors measured about 4 to 11 cm and were stage T1-T3 N0M0.

As concerns this clonotype: Its antigen is unidentified.

Study outcomes and limitations: The difference in top-250-clone fraction between tumors and blood was significant, favoring tumors (p = 0.039). Paired tumor-adjacent and tumor-blood samples overlapped less than tumor region pairs did.

Blood RNA originated from unsorted whole blood, with germline DNA additionally extracted. Researchers generated TCR beta cDNA from approximately 520 ng of total RNA, relying on a constant-region primer. Three-round nested multiplex PCR performed with slightly modified ARM-PCR produced the TCR beta libraries. TCRdb recomputed calls from the multiplex PCR reads with MiXCR, one row per CDR3 protein. Seen here are almost 200,000 distinct CDR3 sequences, around 60% observed once, and the top ten hold 5.5% to 9%. The TCR comes from an older woman with primary liver carcinoma and hepatitis B virus infection. What was sequenced was peripheral blood.

CDR3 loop: CASSAPYEQYF. In DNA, the CDR3 is TGTGCCAGCAGTGCGCCCTACGAGCAGTACTTC. The rearrangement links TRBV2 to TRBJ2-7; D is uncertain. This CDR3 has 11 amino acids. CDR1 is SNHLY, CDR2 FYNNEI, per germline. V was cut by 4 bases and J by 2 bases, with 3 bases left in between.